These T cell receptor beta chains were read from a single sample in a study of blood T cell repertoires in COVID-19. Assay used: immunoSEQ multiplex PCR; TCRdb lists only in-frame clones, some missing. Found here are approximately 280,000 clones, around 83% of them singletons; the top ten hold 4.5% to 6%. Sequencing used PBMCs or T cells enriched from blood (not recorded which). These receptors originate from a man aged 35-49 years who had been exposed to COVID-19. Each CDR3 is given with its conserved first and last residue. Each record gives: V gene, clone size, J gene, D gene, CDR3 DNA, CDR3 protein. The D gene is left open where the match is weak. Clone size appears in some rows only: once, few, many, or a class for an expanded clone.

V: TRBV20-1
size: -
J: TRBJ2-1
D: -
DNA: TGCAGTGCTAGTGAGGGAGTGAATGAGCAGTTCTTC
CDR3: CSASEGVNEQFF

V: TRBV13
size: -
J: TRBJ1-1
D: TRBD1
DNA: TGTGCCAGCAGCCAACGAGGACAGGGGGCGGCTGAAGCTTTCTTT
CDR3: CASSQRGQGAAEAFF

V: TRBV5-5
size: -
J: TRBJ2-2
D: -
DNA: TGTGCCAGCAGCTGGCTACAGGGAAGGGAGCTGTTTTTT
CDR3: CASSWLQGRELFF

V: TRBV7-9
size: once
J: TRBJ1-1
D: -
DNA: TGTGCCAGCACCCTAGGGGTTTCTCCAGCTTTCTTT
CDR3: CASTLGVSPAFF

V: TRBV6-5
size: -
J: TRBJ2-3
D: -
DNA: TGTGCCAGCAGTTTCAGACAGCAAAGAACAGATACGCAGTATTTT
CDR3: CASSFRQQRTDTQYF

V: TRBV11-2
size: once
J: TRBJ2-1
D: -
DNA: TGTGCCAGCAGCACGGGGAACAATGAGCAGTTCTTC
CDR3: CASSTGNNEQFF

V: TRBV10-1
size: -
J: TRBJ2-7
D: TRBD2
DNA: TGCGCCAGCTCATTAGCGGGAACCTACGAGCAGTACTTC
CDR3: CASSLAGTYEQYF

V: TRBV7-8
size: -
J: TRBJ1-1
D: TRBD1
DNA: TGTGCCAGCAGCTTATACCAACAGGGGGGCACTGAAGCTTTCTTT
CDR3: CASSLYQQGGTEAFF

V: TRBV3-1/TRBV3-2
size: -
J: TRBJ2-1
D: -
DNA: TGTGCCAGCAGCCAAGGGGGGCCGTCCGGAGAGCAGTTCTTC
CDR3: CASSQGGPSGEQFF

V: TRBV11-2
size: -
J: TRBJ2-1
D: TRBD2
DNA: TGTGCCAGCAGCTTAGCGACTAGCGGTGGGAGTGAGCAGTTCTTC
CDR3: CASSLATSGGSEQFF

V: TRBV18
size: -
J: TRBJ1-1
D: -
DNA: TGTGCCAGCTCACCACCGATGCCAGAGAACACTGAAGCTTTCTTT
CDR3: CASSPPMPENTEAFF

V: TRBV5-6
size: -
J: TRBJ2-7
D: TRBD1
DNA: TGTGCCAGCAGCTTGGTGGACAGGGGGCGCTGGAACGAGCAGTACTTC
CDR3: CASSLVDRGRWNEQYF

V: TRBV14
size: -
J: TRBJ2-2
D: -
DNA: TGTGCCAGCAGCCCGCGACTAGGAGATGGCGGGGAGCTGTTTTTT
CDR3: CASSPRLGDGGELFF

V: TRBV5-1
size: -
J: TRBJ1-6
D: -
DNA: TGCGCCAGCAGCTTGCTGGACTCAAATTCACCCCTCCACTTT
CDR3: CASSLLDSNSPLHF

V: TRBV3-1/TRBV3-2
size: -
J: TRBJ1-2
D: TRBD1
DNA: TGTGCCAGCAGCTATCCGGGACAGGGAAACTATGGCTACACCTTC
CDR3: CASSYPGQGNYGYTF

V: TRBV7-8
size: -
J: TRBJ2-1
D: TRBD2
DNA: TGTGCCAGCAGCCAGAGGGAGGGCTACCTCCACAATGAGCAGTTCTTC
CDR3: CASSQREGYLHNEQFF

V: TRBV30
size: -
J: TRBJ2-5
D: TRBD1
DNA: TGTGCCTGGAGTGGAACCGGGACAGGAGGGACCCAGTACTTC
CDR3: CAWSGTGTGGTQYF

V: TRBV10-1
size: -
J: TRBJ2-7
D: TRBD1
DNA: TGCGCCAGCAGTCCGGGACAGGGCTCCTACGAGCAGTACTTC
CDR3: CASSPGQGSYEQYF

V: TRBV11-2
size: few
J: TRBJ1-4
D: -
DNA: TGTGCCAGCAGCTCCCAGACAGGCACTAATGAAAAACTGTTTTTT
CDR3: CASSSQTGTNEKLFF

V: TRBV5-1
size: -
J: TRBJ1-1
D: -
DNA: TGCGCCAGCAGCCCCGGCACAGGAAACACTGAAGCTTTCTTT
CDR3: CASSPGTGNTEAFF

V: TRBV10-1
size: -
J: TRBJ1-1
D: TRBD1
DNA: TGCGCCAGCAGTTCGGACAGGTTGAACACTGAAGCTTTCTTT
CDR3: CASSSDRLNTEAFF

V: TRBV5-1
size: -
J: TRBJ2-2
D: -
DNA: TGCGCCAGCAGCTTGGGACCTCAGACTAGTCCCGGGGAGCTGTTTTTT
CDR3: CASSLGPQTSPGELFF

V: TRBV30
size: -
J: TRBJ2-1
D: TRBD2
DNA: TGTGCCTCCCTTCCTGGGGGGGTGGTTGGGGGGGAGCAGTTCTTC
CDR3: CASLPGGVVGGEQFF

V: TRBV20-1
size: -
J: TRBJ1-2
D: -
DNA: TGCAGTGCTACAGGGGATGGCTACACCTTC
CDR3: CSATGDGYTF

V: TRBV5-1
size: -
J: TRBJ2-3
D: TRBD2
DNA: TGCGCCAGCAGGGTGGGAGGACTAGCGGGGGATACGCAGTATTTT
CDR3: CASRVGGLAGDTQYF

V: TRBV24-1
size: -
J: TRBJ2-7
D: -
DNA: TGTGCCACCAGTGGTTCGGGGTCGACCTACGAGCAGTACTTC
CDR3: CATSGSGSTYEQYF